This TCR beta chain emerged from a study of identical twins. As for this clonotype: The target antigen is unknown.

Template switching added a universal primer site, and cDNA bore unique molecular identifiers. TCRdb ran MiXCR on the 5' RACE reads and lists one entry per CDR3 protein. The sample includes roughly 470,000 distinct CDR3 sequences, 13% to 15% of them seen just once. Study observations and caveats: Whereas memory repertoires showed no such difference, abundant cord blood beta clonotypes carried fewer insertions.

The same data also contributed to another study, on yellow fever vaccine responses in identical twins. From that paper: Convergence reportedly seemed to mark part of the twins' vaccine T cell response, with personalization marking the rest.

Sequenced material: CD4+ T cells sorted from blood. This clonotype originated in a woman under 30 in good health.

CDR3 loop: CAWSPVGTALNTEAFF. CDR3 DNA: TGTGCCTGGAGTCCTGTGGGGACAGCCCTGAACACTGAAGCTTTCTTT. The chain combines TRBV30 with TRBJ1-1; TRBD1 matches at 7 bases. The length of the CDR3 is 16 residues. V lost 2 bases to trimming and J lost 0 bases; unmatched junction nucleotides: 9. From germline, CDR1 is GTSNPN and CDR2 SVGIG (reference sequence).